This is a list of T cell receptor beta chains from one sample in a study of Ad26.COV2.S vaccination and SARS-CoV-2 variants. Sequencing was performed with immunoSEQ multiplex PCR; in TCRdb, only in-frame clones are kept and a portion is missing. This sample has about 680,000 clones, with roughly 90% found just once. Specimen: peripheral blood, collected in a trial of Ad26.COV2.S vaccine versus placebo. Receptor source: a person between 18 and 65 years old who received the Ad26.COV2.S COVID-19 vaccine or a placebo. CDR3s leave out the opening cysteine and the closing phenylalanine or tryptophan.

cdr3_aa	v_call	j_call
ASSLVTGVLPYEQY	TRBV5-8	TRBJ2-7
ASSFGPDSPLH	TRBV6-5	TRBJ1-6
ASSFGLAGVGETQY	TRBV5-4	TRBJ2-5
ASALNREANEKLF	TRBV5-5	TRBJ1-4
AISTTGAKNIQY	TRBV10-3	TRBJ2-4
ASRTPYSNQPQH	TRBV13	TRBJ1-5
ASSQDSGSPEAF	TRBV3-1/TRBV3-2	TRBJ1-1
ASSPGTTHALETQY	TRBV11-2	TRBJ2-5
ASSSRGWGGTDTQY	TRBV5-4	TRBJ2-3
ASSADRAGGYT	TRBV5-1	TRBJ1-2